A selection of T cell receptor beta chains follows, all from one sample in a study of CXCR3-negative and CXCR3-positive naive CD8 T cells. Each CDR3 protein gets one entry in TCRdb, which reprocessed the 5' RACE reads and gives no DNA. This repertoire includes more than 80,000 distinct CDR3 sequences. Source material: naive CXCR3+ CD8+ T cells from blood. The source is a human donor in good health. Some clones in this sample may be carry-over from other donors' samples. Both conserved end residues are part of each CDR3. Not every row has a clone size; where given, it reads once, few, many or a size class.

j_call	v_call	clone_size	cdr3_aa
TRBJ2-7	TRBV9	NA	CASSVEPGSGRGSYEQYF
TRBJ2-7	TRBV29-1	NA	CSVTSGRLDEQYF
TRBJ2-7	TRBV10-3	NA	CAISDGGLSYEQYF
TRBJ1-2	TRBV20-1	NA	CSARLGADYGYTF
TRBJ1-1	TRBV7-8	NA	CASTLTDGSEAFF
TRBJ2-7	TRBV19	NA	CASRSSYEQYF
TRBJ2-7	TRBV5-6	NA	CASSEEREYDEQYF
TRBJ1-3	TRBV7-9	NA	CASSLGGTTGNTIYF
TRBJ1-4	TRBV6-6	NA	CASSPSTENEKLFF
TRBJ2-7	TRBV27	NA	CASSLDLGYEQYF
TRBJ1-2	TRBV6-5	NA	CASSYLSGTGGANGYTF
TRBJ1-2	TRBV6-4	NA	CASSTSGHRANYGYTF
TRBJ2-3	TRBV28	NA	CASSPSGFLTDTQYF
TRBJ1-1	TRBV2	NA	CASRDSFLMNTEAFF
TRBJ1-5	TRBV28	NA	CASSHRGKGQPQHF
TRBJ2-3	TRBV29-1	NA	CSVIGTGQGVDTQYF
TRBJ2-1	TRBV5-1	NA	CASRVDRVLYNEQFF
TRBJ1-1	TRBV6-1	NA	CASSTGTLAEAFF
TRBJ2-7	TRBV7-9	NA	CASSFRDRDYEQYF
TRBJ1-1	TRBV7-6	NA	CASSPSGTGTTEAFF
TRBJ2-3	TRBV7-7	medium-sized	CASSFGTGSTDTQYF
TRBJ1-6	TRBV7-9	NA	CASSSSGDRYNSPLHF
TRBJ2-5	TRBV28	NA	CASSLLGEETQYF
TRBJ2-3	TRBV12-3/TRBV12-4	NA	CASSSRGGLGDTQYF
TRBJ1-2	TRBV5-1	NA	CASSLELEIGDGYTF
TRBJ1-6	TRBV7-9	NA	CASSPENSPLHF
TRBJ2-3	TRBV12-3/TRBV12-4	NA	CASTPGWTVTDTQYF
TRBJ2-1	TRBV12-3/TRBV12-4	NA	CASQKPGQGRRNEQFF
TRBJ2-2	TRBV10-3	NA	CAITRGLTGELFF
TRBJ2-1	TRBV5-1	NA	CASSLGDGEQFF